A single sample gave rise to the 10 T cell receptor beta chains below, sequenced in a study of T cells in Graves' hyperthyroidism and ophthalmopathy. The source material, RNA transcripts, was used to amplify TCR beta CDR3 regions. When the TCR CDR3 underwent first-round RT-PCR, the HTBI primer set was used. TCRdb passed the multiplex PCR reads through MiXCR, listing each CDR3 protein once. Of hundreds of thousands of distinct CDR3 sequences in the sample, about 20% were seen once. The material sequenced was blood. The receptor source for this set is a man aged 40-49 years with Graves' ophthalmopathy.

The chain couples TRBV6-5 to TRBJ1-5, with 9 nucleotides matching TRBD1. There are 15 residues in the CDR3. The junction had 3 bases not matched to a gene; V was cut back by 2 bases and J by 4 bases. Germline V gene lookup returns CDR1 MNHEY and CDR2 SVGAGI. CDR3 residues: CASSYRQGGNQPQHF. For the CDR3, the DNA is TGTGCCAGCAGTTACAGACAGGGGGGGAATCAGCCCCAGCATTTT.

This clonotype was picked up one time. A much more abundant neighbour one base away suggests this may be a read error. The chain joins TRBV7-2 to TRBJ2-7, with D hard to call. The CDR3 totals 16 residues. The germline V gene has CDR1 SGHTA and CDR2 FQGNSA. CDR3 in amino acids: CAGSLQQTQSRYEQYF. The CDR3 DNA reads TGTGCCGGCAGCTTACAGCAGACCCAGTCCAGGTACGAGCAGTACTTC.

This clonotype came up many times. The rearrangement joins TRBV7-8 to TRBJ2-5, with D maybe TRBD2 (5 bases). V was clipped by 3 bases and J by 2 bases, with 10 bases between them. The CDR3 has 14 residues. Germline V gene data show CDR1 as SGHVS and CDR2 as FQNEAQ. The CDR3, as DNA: TGTGCCAGCAGCTTTGTCAGACTACAAGAGACCCAGTACTTC. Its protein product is CASSFVRLQETQYF. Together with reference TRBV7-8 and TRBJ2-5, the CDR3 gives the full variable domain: GAGVSQSPRYKVAKRGQDVALRCDPISGHVSLFWYQQALGQGPEFLTYFQNEAQLDKSGLPSDRFFAERPEGSVSTLKIQRTQQEDSAVYLCASSFVRLQETQYFGPGTRLLVL.

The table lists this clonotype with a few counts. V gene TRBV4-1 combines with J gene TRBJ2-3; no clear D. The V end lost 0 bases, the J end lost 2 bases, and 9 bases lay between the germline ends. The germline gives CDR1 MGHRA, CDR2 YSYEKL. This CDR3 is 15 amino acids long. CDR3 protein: CASSQESLPTDTQYF. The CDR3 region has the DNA TGCGCCAGCAGCCAAGAATCCCTTCCCACAGATACGCAGTATTTT.

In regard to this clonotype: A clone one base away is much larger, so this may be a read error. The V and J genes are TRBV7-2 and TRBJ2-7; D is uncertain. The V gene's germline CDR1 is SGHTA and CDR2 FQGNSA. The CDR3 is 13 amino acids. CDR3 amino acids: CAGSPRMVHEQYF. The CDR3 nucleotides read TGTGCCGGCAGCCCGCGTATGGTCCACGAGCAGTACTTC.

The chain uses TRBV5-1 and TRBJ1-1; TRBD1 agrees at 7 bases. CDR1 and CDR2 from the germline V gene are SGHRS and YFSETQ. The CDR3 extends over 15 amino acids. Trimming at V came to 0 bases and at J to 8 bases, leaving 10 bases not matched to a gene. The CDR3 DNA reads TGCGCCAGCAGCTTGGGCTATGCGGGGACAGTGGAAGCTTTCTTT. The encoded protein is CASSLGYAGTVEAFF.

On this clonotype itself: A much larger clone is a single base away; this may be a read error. CDR3 coding DNA: TGTGCCAGCAGCGAGACAGCAACTAATGAAAAACTGTTTTTT. Protein product: CASSETATNEKLFF. V is TRBV3-1 and J is TRBJ1-4; perhaps TRBD1 as D (5 bases). The CDR3 runs to 14 residues. CDR1 is LGHDT, CDR2 YNNKEL, per germline (reference sequence). Trimming shortened V by 5 bases and J by 0 bases, and 7 bases separated the two germline ends.

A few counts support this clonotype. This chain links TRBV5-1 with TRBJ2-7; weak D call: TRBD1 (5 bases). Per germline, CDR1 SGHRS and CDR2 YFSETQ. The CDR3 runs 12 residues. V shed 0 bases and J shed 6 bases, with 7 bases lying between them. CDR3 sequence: CASSLADSEQYF. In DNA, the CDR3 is TGCGCCAGCAGCTTGGCCGACAGCGAGCAGTACTTC.

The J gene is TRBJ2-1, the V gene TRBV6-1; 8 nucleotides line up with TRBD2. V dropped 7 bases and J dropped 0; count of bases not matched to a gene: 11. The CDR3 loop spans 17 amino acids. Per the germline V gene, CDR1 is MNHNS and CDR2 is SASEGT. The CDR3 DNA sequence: TGTGCCAGCATCTCCTTGGGGACTAGGAGCTCCTACAATGAGCAGTTCTTC. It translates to CASISLGTRSSYNEQFF.

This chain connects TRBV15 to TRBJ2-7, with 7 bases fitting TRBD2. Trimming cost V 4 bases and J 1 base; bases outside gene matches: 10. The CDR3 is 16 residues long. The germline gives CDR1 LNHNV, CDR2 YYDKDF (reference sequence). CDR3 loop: CATSIRSGGPSYEQYF. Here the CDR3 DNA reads TGTGCCACCAGCATAAGATCGGGGGGTCCTTCCTACGAGCAGTACTTC.